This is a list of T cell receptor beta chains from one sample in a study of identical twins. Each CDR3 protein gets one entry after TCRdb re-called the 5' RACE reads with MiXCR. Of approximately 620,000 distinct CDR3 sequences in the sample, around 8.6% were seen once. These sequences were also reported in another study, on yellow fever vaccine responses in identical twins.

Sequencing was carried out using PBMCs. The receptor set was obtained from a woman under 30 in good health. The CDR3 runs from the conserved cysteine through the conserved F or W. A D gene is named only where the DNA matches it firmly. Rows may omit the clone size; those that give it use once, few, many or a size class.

CASSLGSVVIAYEQYF,TGTGCCAGCAGTTTAGGTTCGGTGGTGATCGCCTACGAGCAGTACTTC,NA,TRBV12-3/TRBV12-4,TRBJ2-7,few
CASSLVFGLRTTGELFF,TGTGCCAGCAGCTTAGTCTTTGGACTAAGGACCACCGGGGAGCTGTTTTTT,NA,TRBV7-2,TRBJ2-2,NA
CATSRDSLREQYF,TGTGCCACCAGCAGGGACAGCCTCCGGGAGCAGTACTTC,NA,TRBV15,TRBJ2-7,many
CASSSGQGGIEAFF,TGTGCCAGCTCATCGGGACAGGGGGGAATTGAAGCTTTCTTT,TRBD1,TRBV18,TRBJ1-1,once
CASGWGLGYNEQFF,TGTGCTAGTGGTTGGGGACTTGGCTACAATGAGCAGTTCTTC,NA,TRBV12-5,TRBJ2-1,many
CASSHRVTSYNEQFF,TGTGCCAGCAGCCACAGGGTCACTAGCTACAATGAGCAGTTCTTC,NA,TRBV6-2/TRBV6-3,TRBJ2-1,few
CASSVVASVSYEQYF,TGTGCCAGCAGCGTGGTAGCTAGTGTTTCCTACGAGCAGTACTTC,NA,TRBV3-1,TRBJ2-7,NA
CASRMTSGSLSYNEQFF,TGCGCCAGCAGAATGACTAGCGGGAGTCTCTCCTACAATGAGCAGTTCTTC,TRBD2,TRBV10-2,TRBJ2-1,many
CASSQPTSASYEQYF,TGCGCCAGCAGCCAGCCCACTAGCGCCAGCTACGAGCAGTACTTC,TRBD2,TRBV4-1,TRBJ2-7,NA
CSVEGGGVRDEQFF,TGCAGCGTTGAAGGAGGGGGGGTAAGAGATGAGCAGTTCTTC,NA,TRBV29-1,TRBJ2-1,few
CASSLERGRVQFF,TGTGCCAGCAGCTTAGAACGCGGGAGGGTTCAGTTCTTC,TRBD2,TRBV7-6,TRBJ2-1,many
CASSLAGGWDTQYF,TGTGCCAGCAGCTTAGCGGGGGGATGGGATACGCAGTATTTT,TRBD2,TRBV7-3,TRBJ2-3,few
CASSFEPGGGYTF,TGTGCCAGCAGCTTCGAACCGGGGGGTGGCTACACCTTC,NA,TRBV7-2,TRBJ1-2,NA
CASSRSFYSYNEQFF,TGTGCCAGCAGCCGTAGCTTCTACTCCTACAATGAGCAGTTCTTC,NA,TRBV5-5,TRBJ2-1,many
CASSFKGAGANVLTF,TGTGCCAGCAGTTTCAAGGGGGCTGGGGCCAACGTCCTGACTTTC,NA,TRBV12-3/TRBV12-4,TRBJ2-6,few
CASRGTGLGGELSTDTQYF,TGTGCCAGCAGGGGGACAGGGCTAGGGGGGGAATTAAGCACAGATACGCAGTATTTT,TRBD1,TRBV7-8,TRBJ2-3,NA
CASSLTSAGTYEPYF,TGTGCCAGCAGCTTAACGTCAGCGGGCACATACGAGCCGTACTTC,NA,TRBV7-3,TRBJ2-7,NA
CASSLDPSTEQYF,TGTGCCAGCAGCTTAGATCCCTCCACCGAGCAGTACTTC,NA,TRBV11-2,TRBJ2-7,few
CASSQVSGTISYEQYF,TGCGCCAGCAGCCAGGTTAGCGGGACGATATCCTACGAGCAGTACTTC,TRBD2,TRBV4-1,TRBJ2-7,many
CSARDRTAYYNSPLHF,TGCAGTGCTAGAGACCGAACAGCTTACTATAATTCACCCCTCCACTTT,NA,TRBV20-1,TRBJ1-6,NA
CAWERVPYGYTF,TGTGCCTGGGAGAGAGTCCCCTATGGCTACACCTTC,NA,TRBV30,TRBJ1-2,NA
CATSDLGQEGLSEQFF,TGTGCCACCAGTGATTTGGGACAGGAAGGACTTAGTGAGCAGTTCTTC,TRBD1,TRBV24-1,TRBJ2-1,NA
CASSPRSAGEQYF,TGTGCCAGCAGTCCCCGAAGCGCGGGCGAGCAGTACTTC,NA,TRBV12-3/TRBV12-4,TRBJ2-7,many
CSARDLGGPNTGELFF,TGCAGTGCTAGAGATCTGGGGGGGCCGAACACCGGGGAGCTGTTTTTT,NA,TRBV20-1,TRBJ2-2,few
CASRRGAIGNIQYF,TGTGCCAGCAGGCGGGGGGCGATCGGAAACATTCAGTACTTC,TRBD2,TRBV6-1,TRBJ2-4,few
CASSFWEGNIQYF,TGTGCCAGCAGTTTCTGGGAAGGAAACATTCAGTACTTC,NA,TRBV12-3/TRBV12-4,TRBJ2-4,few
CASSEGVGGQPQHF,TGTGCCAGCAGTGAAGGCGTAGGGGGCCAGCCCCAGCATTTT,TRBD1,TRBV2,TRBJ1-5,few
CASSFWARATTDTQYF,TGTGCCAGCAGTTTTTGGGCCAGGGCAACCACAGATACGCAGTATTTT,NA,TRBV12-3/TRBV12-4,TRBJ2-3,many
CASSQGTDSNTEAFF,TGCGCCAGCAGCCAGGGGACGGACTCCAACACTGAAGCTTTCTTT,NA,TRBV4-3,TRBJ1-1,few
CASSSYGDEKLFF,TGTGCCAGCTCATCATACGGAGATGAAAAACTGTTTTTT,NA,TRBV18,TRBJ1-4,few
CASSFKMEAFF,TGTGCCAGCAGTTTCAAAATGGAAGCTTTCTTT,NA,TRBV6-5,TRBJ1-1,NA
CASSARVSPTPSYEQYF,TGTGCCAGCAGCGCGAGGGTCTCCCCGACCCCTTCCTACGAGCAGTACTTC,NA,TRBV7-2,TRBJ2-7,few
CASSSAPPYPLYEQYF,TGTGCCAGCAGTTCCGCTCCGCCTTATCCCCTCTACGAGCAGTACTTC,NA,TRBV12-3/TRBV12-4,TRBJ2-7,NA
CSARVAGGPQYF,TGCAGTGCTAGAGTAGCGGGAGGGCCACAGTATTTT,TRBD2,TRBV20-1,TRBJ2-3,NA
CASSQPSGRATEQFF,TGTGCCAGCAGCCAACCTAGCGGGAGGGCCACTGAGCAGTTCTTC,TRBD2,TRBV7-2,TRBJ2-1,NA
CASSAGRQVAAGYTF,TGTGCCAGCAGTGCCGGTCGGCAGGTCGCGGCTGGCTACACCTTC,NA,TRBV12-3/TRBV12-4,TRBJ1-2,medium-sized
CSARVPNSGANVLTF,TGCAGTGCTAGAGTCCCCAACTCTGGGGCCAACGTCCTGACTTTC,NA,TRBV20-1,TRBJ2-6,NA
CASSQHRTGGYEQYF,TGCGCCAGCAGCCAACACAGGACAGGGGGCTACGAGCAGTACTTC,TRBD1,TRBV4-3,TRBJ2-7,many
CASSGFLTGGFTDTQYF,TGTGCCAGCAGTGGGTTTCTAACGGGAGGTTTTACAGATACGCAGTATTTT,TRBD2,TRBV25-1,TRBJ2-3,NA
CASSYSGSFSGANVLTF,TGTGCCAGCAGTTACTCCGGAAGTTTCTCTGGGGCCAACGTCCTGACTTTC,NA,TRBV6-5,TRBJ2-6,NA
CASSTRLAPNTGELFF,TGTGCCAGCAGCACCAGACTAGCCCCGAACACCGGGGAGCTGTTTTTT,TRBD2,TRBV12-3/TRBV12-4,TRBJ2-2,few
CASTLSGETNQPQHF,TGTGCCAGCACCCTATCCGGGGAAACCAATCAGCCCCAGCATTTT,NA,TRBV7-9,TRBJ1-5,few
CASSYGTGASNTEAFF,TGTGCCAGCAGTTACGGGACAGGGGCTTCGAACACTGAAGCTTTCTTT,TRBD1,TRBV6-5,TRBJ1-1,few
CASSLFKGQGVNTEAFF,TGTGCCAGCAGCCTTTTCAAGGGGCAGGGAGTGAACACTGAAGCTTTCTTT,NA,TRBV7-9,TRBJ1-1,NA
CASSQGGQGPGQPQHF,TGTGCCAGCAGCCAAGGGGGACAGGGCCCGGGCCAGCCCCAGCATTTT,TRBD1,TRBV4-2,TRBJ1-5,NA
CASSKVGGPTQYF,TGTGCCAGCAGCAAAGTTGGGGGCCCTACGCAGTATTTT,NA,TRBV21-1,TRBJ2-3,few
CASSRMTSGGTDTQYF,TGTGCCAGCAGCCGAATGACTAGCGGGGGCACAGATACGCAGTATTTT,TRBD2,TRBV7-2,TRBJ2-3,few
CASSNRDRGEYF,TGTGCCAGCAGTAACCGGGACAGGGGCGAGTATTTT,TRBD1,TRBV6-5,TRBJ2-3,many
CASSPLFLRGPRGDTQYF,TGTGCCAGCAGTCCCCTCTTCCTCCGGGGGCCCCGGGGAGATACGCAGTATTTT,NA,TRBV27,TRBJ2-3,few
CSASEAASFTQYF,TGCAGTGCTAGTGAAGCGGCATCCTTTACGCAGTATTTT,NA,TRBV20-1,TRBJ2-3,NA
CASSERLVLVKYF,TGTGCCAGCAGTGAAAGACTAGTCTTGGTGAAGTACTTC,NA,TRBV6-1,TRBJ2-7,few
CASSLTSGSYTGELFF,TGTGCCAGCAGCCTGACTAGCGGGAGTTACACCGGGGAGCTGTTTTTT,TRBD2,TRBV12-3/TRBV12-4,TRBJ2-2,few
CATSDLGRPNTGELFF,TGTGCCACCAGTGATTTGGGACGGCCCAACACCGGGGAGCTGTTTTTT,NA,TRBV24-1,TRBJ2-2,many
CASSLEGAGYEQYF,TGCGCCAGCAGCTTGGAAGGGGCTGGGTACGAGCAGTACTTC,NA,TRBV5-1,TRBJ2-7,many
CASSLAGTGGGNEQFF,TGTGCCAGCAGCTTAGCCGGGACAGGGGGTGGAAATGAGCAGTTCTTC,TRBD1,TRBV7-9,TRBJ2-1,few
CASSQEKISDYYNEQFF,TGCGCCAGCAGCCAAGAGAAAATTAGCGATTACTACAATGAGCAGTTCTTC,NA,TRBV4-3,TRBJ2-1,NA
CASSVELWGTGGTGELFF,TGTGCCAGCAGCGTAGAGTTATGGGGGACAGGGGGAACCGGGGAGCTGTTTTTT,TRBD1,TRBV9,TRBJ2-2,few
CASASRRGGSPYEQYF,TGTGCCAGCGCCTCACGACGGGGGGGCAGTCCCTACGAGCAGTACTTC,TRBD2,TRBV7-2,TRBJ2-7,NA